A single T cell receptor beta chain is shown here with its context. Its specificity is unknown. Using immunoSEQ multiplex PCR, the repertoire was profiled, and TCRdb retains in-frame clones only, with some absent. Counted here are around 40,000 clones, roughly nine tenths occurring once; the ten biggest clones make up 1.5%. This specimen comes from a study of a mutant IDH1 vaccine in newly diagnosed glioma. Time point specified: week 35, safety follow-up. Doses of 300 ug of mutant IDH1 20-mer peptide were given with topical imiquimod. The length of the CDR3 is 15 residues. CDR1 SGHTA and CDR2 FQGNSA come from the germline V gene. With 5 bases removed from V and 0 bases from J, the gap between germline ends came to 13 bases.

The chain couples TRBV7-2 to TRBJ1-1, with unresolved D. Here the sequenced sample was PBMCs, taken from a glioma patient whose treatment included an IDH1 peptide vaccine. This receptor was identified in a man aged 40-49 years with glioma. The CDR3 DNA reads TGTGCCAGCAGCCTCCTCGCAGGCATGAACACTGAAGCTTTCTTT. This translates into CASSLLAGMNTEAFF.